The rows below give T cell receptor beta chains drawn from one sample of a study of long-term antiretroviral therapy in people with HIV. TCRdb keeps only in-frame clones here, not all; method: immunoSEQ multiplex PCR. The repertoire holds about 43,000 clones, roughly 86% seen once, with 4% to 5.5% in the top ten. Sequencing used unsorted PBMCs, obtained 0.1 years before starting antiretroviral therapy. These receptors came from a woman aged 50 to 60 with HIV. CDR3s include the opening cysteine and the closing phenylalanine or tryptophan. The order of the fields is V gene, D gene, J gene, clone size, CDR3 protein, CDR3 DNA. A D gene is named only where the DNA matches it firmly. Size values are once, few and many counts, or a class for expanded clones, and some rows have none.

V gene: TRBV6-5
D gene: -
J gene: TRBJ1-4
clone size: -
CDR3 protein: CASSFRGTNEKLFF
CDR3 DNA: TGTGCCAGCAGTTTTCGGGGAACTAATGAAAAACTGTTTTTT

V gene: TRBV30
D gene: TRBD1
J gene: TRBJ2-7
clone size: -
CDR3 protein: CAWNTDRGYEQYF
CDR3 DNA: TGTGCCTGGAACACGGACAGGGGCTACGAGCAGTACTTC

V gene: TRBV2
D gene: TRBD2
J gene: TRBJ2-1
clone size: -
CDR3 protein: CARTSGLAGVFPYNEQFF
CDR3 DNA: TGTGCCAGGACTTCGGGACTAGCGGGGGTCTTTCCCTACAATGAGCAGTTCTTC

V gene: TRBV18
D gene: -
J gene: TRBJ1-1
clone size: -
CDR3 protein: CASSPLGRERVEAFF
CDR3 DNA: TGTGCCAGCTCACCTTTGGGAAGGGAGAGGGTTGAAGCTTTCTTT

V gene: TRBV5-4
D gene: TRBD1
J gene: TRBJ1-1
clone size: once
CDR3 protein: CASSVDRGRTEAFF
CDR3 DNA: TGTGCCAGCAGCGTGGACAGGGGTCGGACTGAAGCTTTCTTT

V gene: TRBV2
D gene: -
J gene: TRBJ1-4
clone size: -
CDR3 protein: CASNRGGTDEKLFF
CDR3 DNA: TGTGCCAGCAACCGGGGAGGGACGGATGAAAAACTGTTTTTT

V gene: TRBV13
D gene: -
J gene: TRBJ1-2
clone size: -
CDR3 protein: CASSSGFYGYTF
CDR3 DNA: TGTGCCAGCAGCTCAGGGTTCTATGGCTACACCTTC

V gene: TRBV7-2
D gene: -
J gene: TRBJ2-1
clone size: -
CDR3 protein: CASSSPGRNEQFF
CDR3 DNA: TGTGCCAGCAGCTCCCCGGGCCGGAATGAGCAGTTCTTC

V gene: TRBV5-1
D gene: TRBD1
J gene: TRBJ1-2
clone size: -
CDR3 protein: CASSIGQGIGYTF
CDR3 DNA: TGCGCCAGCAGCATCGGACAGGGGATTGGCTACACCTTC

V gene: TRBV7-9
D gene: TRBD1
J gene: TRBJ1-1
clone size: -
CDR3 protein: CASSLEGTGNTEAFF
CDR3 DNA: TGTGCCAGCAGCTTAGAGGGGACAGGGAACACTGAAGCTTTCTTT

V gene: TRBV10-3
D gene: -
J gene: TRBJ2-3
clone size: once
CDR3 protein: CAIGGAGTDTQYF
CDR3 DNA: TGTGCCATCGGGGGAGCAGGCACAGATACGCAGTATTTT

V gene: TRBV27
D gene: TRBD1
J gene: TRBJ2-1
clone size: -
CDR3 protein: CASSPWTGTNNEQFF
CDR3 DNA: TGTGCCAGCAGTCCTTGGACAGGGACGAACAATGAGCAGTTCTTC

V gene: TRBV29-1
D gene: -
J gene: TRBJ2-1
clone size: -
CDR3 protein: CSVPKSTGRNEQFF
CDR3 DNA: TGCAGCGTCCCAAAAAGTACAGGGAGGAATGAGCAGTTCTTC

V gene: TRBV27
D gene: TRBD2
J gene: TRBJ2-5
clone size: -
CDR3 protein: CASSSPMGLAGEETQYF
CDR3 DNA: TGTGCCAGCAGTTCCCCGATGGGACTAGCAGGGGAAGAGACCCAGTACTTC

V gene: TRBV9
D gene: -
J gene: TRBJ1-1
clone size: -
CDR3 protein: CASGDSGEAFF
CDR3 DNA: TGTGCCAGCGGCGATTCGGGTGAAGCTTTCTTT

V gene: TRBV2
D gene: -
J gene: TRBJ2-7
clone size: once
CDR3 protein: CASSGGTDFYEQYF
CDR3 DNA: TGTGCCAGCAGTGGCGGTACAGATTTCTACGAGCAGTACTTC

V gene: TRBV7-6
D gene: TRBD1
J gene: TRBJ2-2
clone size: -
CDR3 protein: CASSLRDRGVTGELFF
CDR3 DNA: TGTGCCAGCAGCTTACGGGACAGGGGCGTCACCGGGGAGCTGTTTTTT

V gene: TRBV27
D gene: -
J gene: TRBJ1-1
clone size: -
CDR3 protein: CASSLVGFAEAFF
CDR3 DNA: TGTGCCAGCAGTTTAGTGGGTTTCGCTGAAGCTTTCTTT

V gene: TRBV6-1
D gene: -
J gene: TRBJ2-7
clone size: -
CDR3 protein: CASRAEFRDEQYF
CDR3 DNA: TGTGCCAGCCGCGCAGAGTTTCGGGACGAGCAGTACTTC

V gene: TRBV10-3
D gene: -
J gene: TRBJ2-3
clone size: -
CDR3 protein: CAINGGITDTQYF
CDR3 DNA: TGTGCCATCAACGGCGGAATCACAGATACGCAGTATTTT

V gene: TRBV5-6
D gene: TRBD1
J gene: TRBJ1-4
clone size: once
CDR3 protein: CASSSPGQNNEKLFF
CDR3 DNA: TGTGCCAGCAGCTCGCCGGGACAGAATAATGAAAAACTGTTTTTT

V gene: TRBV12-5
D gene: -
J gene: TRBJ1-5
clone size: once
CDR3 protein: CASGLGNYGGTSNQPQHF
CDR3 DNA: TGTGCTAGTGGTTTGGGAAACTACGGGGGCACTAGCAATCAGCCCCAGCATTTT

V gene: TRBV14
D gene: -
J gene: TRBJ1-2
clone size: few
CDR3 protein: CASSFTTGFGYTF
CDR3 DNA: TGTGCCAGCAGCTTTACTACAGGGTTCGGCTACACCTTC

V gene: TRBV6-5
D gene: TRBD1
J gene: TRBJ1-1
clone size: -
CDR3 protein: CASSTGGKRVTEAFF
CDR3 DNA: TGTGCCAGCTCCACAGGGGGCAAACGGGTCACTGAAGCTTTCTTT

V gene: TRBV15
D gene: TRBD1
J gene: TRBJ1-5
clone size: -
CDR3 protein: CATSRAGTGNQPQHF
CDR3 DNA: TGTGCCACCAGCAGAGCCGGGACAGGGAATCAGCCCCAGCATTTT

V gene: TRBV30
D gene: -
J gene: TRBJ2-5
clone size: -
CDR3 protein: CACKGETQYF
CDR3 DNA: TGTGCCTGTAAGGGGGAGACCCAGTACTTC

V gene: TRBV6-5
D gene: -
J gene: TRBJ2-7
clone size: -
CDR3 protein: CASPERWSSYEQYF
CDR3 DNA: TGTGCCAGCCCGGAAAGGTGGAGCTCCTACGAGCAGTACTTC

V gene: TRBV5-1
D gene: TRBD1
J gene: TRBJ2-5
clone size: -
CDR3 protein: CASSLETGVRETQYF
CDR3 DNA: TGCGCCAGCAGCTTAGAAACAGGGGTGCGAGAGACCCAGTACTTC

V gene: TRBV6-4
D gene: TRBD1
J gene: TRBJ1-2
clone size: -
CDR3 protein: CASSVGQGDHGYTF
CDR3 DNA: TGTGCCAGCAGCGTTGGACAGGGGGACCATGGCTACACCTTC

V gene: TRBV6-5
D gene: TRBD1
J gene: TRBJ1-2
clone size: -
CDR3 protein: CASSRQGLENYGYTF
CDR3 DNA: TGTGCCAGCAGTAGACAGGGTCTGGAAAACTATGGCTACACCTTC

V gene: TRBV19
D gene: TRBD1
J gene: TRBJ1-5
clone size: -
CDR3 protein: CASRQGAGQPQHF
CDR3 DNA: TGTGCCAGCCGACAGGGGGCAGGTCAGCCCCAGCATTTT

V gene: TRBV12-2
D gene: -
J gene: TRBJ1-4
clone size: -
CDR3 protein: CASRPRRQSWDEKLFF
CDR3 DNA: TGTGCAAGTCGCCCAAGACGACAGTCATGGGATGAAAAACTGTTTTTT

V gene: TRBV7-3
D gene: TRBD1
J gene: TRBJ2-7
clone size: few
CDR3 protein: CASSLRGRGSDEQYF
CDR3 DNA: TGTGCCAGCAGCTTAAGAGGCAGGGGGTCGGACGAGCAGTACTTC